These 24 T cell receptor beta chains share one sample of origin, sequenced in a study of T cells in Graves' hyperthyroidism and ophthalmopathy. RNA transcripts provided the source from which TCR beta CDR3 regions were amplified. First-round RT-PCR with HTBI primers amplified the TCR CDR3 region. TCRdb re-analysed the multiplex PCR reads in MiXCR, keeping a single row per CDR3 protein. The sample contains about 250,000 distinct CDR3 sequences, approximately 23% of which appear only once. The sequenced sample was blood. These receptors originate from a woman aged 40 to 55 with Graves' ophthalmopathy.

The genes are TRBV2 and TRBJ2-7; 7 nucleotides agree with TRBD2. Germline lookup yields CDR1 SNHLY and CDR2 FYNNEI. The V and J ends lost 6 bases and 1 base, in that order; junction bases with no gene match: 6. The CDR3 length is 14 residues. DNA of the CDR3: TGTGCCAGCAGGCCAGGAGCGGGATCCTACGAGCAGTACTTC. It translates to CASRPGAGSYEQYF.

This clonotype was recorded many times. The V call is TRBV24-1, the J call TRBJ1-2, with 9 bases that match TRBD1. Trimming took 3 bases from V and 7 from J; bases not matched to a gene: 2. Germline V gene lookup returns CDR1 KGHDR and CDR2 SFDVKD. This CDR3 region has 13 residues. The CDR3 sequence: CATSDPGQGGYTF. The CDR3 DNA follows: TGTGCCACCAGTGATCCGGGACAGGGTGGCTACACCTTC.

This chain joins TRBV12-5 and TRBJ1-5; D is uncertain. The CDR3 has 16 residues. Trimming took 0 bases from V and 4 from J, leaving 13 bases between them. The V gene's germline CDR1 is LGHNT and CDR2 FRNRAP. Here the CDR3 reads CASGLVDTERNQPQHF. The CDR3 DNA sequence: TGTGCTAGTGGTTTGGTAGACACCGAAAGAAATCAGCCCCAGCATTTT. The variable domain in full, completed from reference TRBV12-5 and TRBJ1-5, reads DARVTQTPRHKVTEMGQEVTMRCQPILGHNTVFWYRQTMMQGLELLAYFRNRAPLDDSGMPKDRFSAEMPDATLATLKIQPSEPRDSAVYFCASGLVDTERNQPQHFGDGTRLSIL.

The V gene is TRBV19, the J gene TRBJ1-5; D remains unclear. Trimming cost V 4 bases and J 4 bases, with 8 bases left between them. This CDR3 region has 13 residues. Germline assignment: CDR1 LNHDA and CDR2 SQIVND (reference sequence). Here the CDR3 DNA reads TGTGCCAGTAGTACCGGGAAAAATCAGCCCCAGCATTTT. It is translated as CASSTGKNQPQHF.

This clonotype appeared many times. The chain employs TRBV6-1 and TRBJ2-2; 9 nucleotides match TRBD1. Unmatched junction bases numbered 18, after V lost 6 bases and J lost 7 bases. The CDR3 consists of 18 residues. Germline lookup yields CDR1 MNHNS and CDR2 SASEGT. CDR3 in DNA: TGTGCCAGCAGCGAGGACAGGGGCCACGGAATTCGGGTCGGGGAGCTGTTTTTT. Translated: CASSEDRGHGIRVGELFF.

This clonotype was seen ten or more times. The chain recombines TRBV28 with TRBJ1-2; 7 bases line up with TRBD1. Germline loops: CDR1 MDHEN, CDR2 SYDVKM. The V and J ends lost 7 bases and 1 base, in that order; junction bases with no gene match: 12. This CDR3 is 16 amino acids long. The CDR3 DNA sequence: TGTGCCAGCAATCGGCGAAGACAGGGAGGTAACTATGGCTACACCTTC. Amino acids: CASNRRRQGGNYGYTF.

This clonotype came up many times. CDR3 sequence (DNA): TGTGCCAGCAGCTTTGACTCCTACTACGAGCAGTACTTC. Its protein is CASSFDSYYEQYF. This rearrangement joins TRBV7-2 to TRBJ2-7, with D uncertain. The CDR3 has 13 amino acids. The V and J ends lost 3 bases and 3 bases respectively, with 9 bases between them. CDR1 is SGHTA and CDR2 is FQGNSA in the germline V gene.

This clonotype appeared many times. The chain has TRBV6-5 and TRBJ1-5; no firm D call. The CDR3 spans 14 residues. The V gene's germline CDR1 is MNHEY and CDR2 SVGAGI. V was trimmed by 2 bases and J by 4 bases, leaving 9 bases between them. In DNA form, the CDR3 reads TGTGCCAGCAGTTACCCCGGGAGTAATCAGCCCCAGCATTTT. Amino acid sequence: CASSYPGSNQPQHF.

V gene TRBV4-2 combines with J gene TRBJ2-7, with TRBD2 identical over 11 bases. Germline CDR1 and CDR2: LGHNA and YNFKEQ. V lost 3 bases and J lost 4; bases outside the gene matches: 5. CDR3 length: 15 amino acids. The CDR3 spells CASSHGTSGQYEQYF. The CDR3, as DNA: TGTGCCAGCAGCCACGGGACTAGCGGACAGTACGAGCAGTACTTC.

V and J are TRBV12-3 or TRBV12-4 and TRBJ1-1; 8 positions agree with TRBD1. The CDR3 length is 14 residues. With V trimmed by 4 bases and J by 5 bases, 6 bases remained unmatched. The CDR3 loop is CASSSGQGETEAFF. The CDR3 DNA reads TGTGCCAGCAGTTCCGGACAGGGAGAGACTGAAGCTTTCTTT.

This clonotype was counted many times. This chain joins TRBV28 and TRBJ1-5; 10 positions agree with TRBD1. Looked up from germline, CDR1 is MDHEN and CDR2 is SYDVKM. This CDR3 has 14 amino acids. Trimming at V came to 6 bases and at J to 5 bases, leaving 4 bases not matched to a gene. The DNA of the CDR3 is TGTGCCAGCAGCCCGACAGGGGGCTATCAGCCCCAGCATTTT. Its protein is CASSPTGGYQPQHF.

The rearrangement links TRBV28 to TRBJ1-2, with a weak D call TRBD1 (5 bases). V was shortened by 7 bases and J by 5 bases, with 14 bases between the two germline ends. The length of the CDR3 is 13 residues. Germline CDR1 reads MDHEN; CDR2 reads SYDVKM. The CDR3 spells CASTLQAEYGYTF. CDR3 DNA: TGTGCCAGCACACTACAGGCAGAGTATGGCTACACCTTC.

The sample holds many counts of this clonotype. In DNA form, the CDR3 reads TGTGCCAGCAGCCAAGAAGGGACGCAGATGGGAGCTTTCTTT. Translating it yields CASSQEGTQMGAFF. The rearrangement uses TRBV4-2 and TRBJ1-1; perhaps TRBD1 as D (5 bases). V lost 0 bases and J lost 10, with 15 bases in between. The CDR3 is 14 amino acids. The germline V gene encodes CDR1 LGHNA and CDR2 YNFKEQ.

V gene TRBV6-4 combines with J gene TRBJ2-2; possibly TRBD1 for D (5 bases). V dropped 5 bases and J dropped 4 bases, with 11 bases sitting between them. Germline V gene data show CDR1 as MRHNA and CDR2 as SNTAGT. This CDR3 is 14 amino acids long. In nucleotides, the CDR3 is TGTGCCAGCAGTAGTCAGGGCGGCACCGGGGAGCTGTTTTTT. It translates to CASSSQGGTGELFF.

This clonotype has at least ten counts. The rearrangement joins TRBV2 to TRBJ2-5; D is ambiguous. The CDR3 runs 14 residues. The ends were cut back, 4 bases at V and 3 bases at J, with 12 bases in the middle. Germline CDR1 is SNHLY and CDR2 is FYNNEI. The CDR3 region has the DNA TGTGCCAGCAGTGTGGGGTGGCAGAAAGAGACCCAGTACTTC. Protein product: CASSVGWQKETQYF.

This clonotype was seen many times. This chain uses TRBV6-4 with TRBJ1-6; D possibly corresponds to TRBD1 (5 bases). Between the trimmed V and J ends, which lost 4 bases and 0 bases, there was a span of 25 bases. Germline CDR1 and CDR2: MRHNA and SNTAGT. CDR3 size: 21 residues. The CDR3 DNA reads as TGTGCCAGCAGTGTGGGGGGGAAGCATCCCGATCGGAGCTCCTATAATTCACCCCTCCACTTT. Translation gives CASSVGGKHPDRSSYNSPLHF.

The chain uses TRBV2 and TRBJ2-7; D not resolved. This CDR3 region has 13 residues. Per germline, CDR1 SNHLY and CDR2 FYNNEI. V lost 3 bases, J lost 3 bases, and 9 bases lay in between. The CDR3 coding sequence is TGTGCCAGCAGTGACAGGCGAAACTACGAGCAGTACTTC. Its protein product is CASSDRRNYEQYF.

The chain is built from TRBV5-1 and TRBJ1-2; a possible D gene is TRBD1 (5 bases). Trimming stripped 3 bases from V and 4 bases from J, with 16 bases between. CDR3 length: 15 residues. CDR1 SGHRS and CDR2 YFSETQ come from the germline V gene. Here the CDR3 reads CASSSDGGTGYGYTF. CDR3 coding DNA: TGCGCCAGCAGCTCCGACGGGGGGACGGGCTATGGCTACACCTTC.

This clonotype was counted ten times or more. The genes are TRBV13 and TRBJ2-7, with D possibly matching TRBD1 (5 bases). V dropped 4 bases and J dropped 2 bases, with 9 bases sitting between them. The germline gives CDR1 PRHDT, CDR2 FYEKMQ (reference sequence). The CDR3 loop spans 13 amino acids. The CDR3 DNA reads TGTGCCAGCAGCTCTGAACAGGCCTACGAGCAGTACTTC. The encoded protein is CASSSEQAYEQYF.

This clonotype was counted a single time. The chain carries TRBV4-1 and TRBJ2-7, with D possibly being TRBD2 (6 bases). The V gene's germline CDR1 is MGHRA and CDR2 YSYEKL. This CDR3 has 18 amino acids. Deletions cut 3 bases from V and 3 bases from J, with 24 bases between. The CDR3 loop is CASSHISLVQRANYEQYF. CDR3 nucleotide sequence: TGCGCCAGCAGCCATATCTCGCTGGTTCAGCGGGCGAACTACGAGCAGTACTTC.

V and J are TRBV28 and TRBJ2-7; TRBD2 agrees at 7 bases. CDR3 length equals 14 residues. The germline V gene has CDR1 MDHEN and CDR2 SYDVKM. Trimming cost V 3 bases and J 6 bases; bases outside gene matches: 8. Here the CDR3 reads CASSLLGAGFEQYF. In nucleotides, the CDR3 is TGTGCCAGCAGTTTGCTGGGAGCGGGGTTCGAGCAGTACTTC. Complete variable domain (other parts from reference TRBV28 and TRBJ2-7): DVKVTQSSRYLVKRTGEKVFLECVQDMDHENMFWYRQDPGLGLRLIYFSYDVKMKEKGDIPEGYSVSREKKERFSLILESASTNQTSMYLCASSLLGAGFEQYFGPGTRLTVT.

This clonotype has ten or more counts. The rearrangement joins TRBV15 to TRBJ2-7; unclear D gene. The CDR3 consists of 14 residues. Germline V gives CDR1 LNHNV, CDR2 YYDKDF (reference sequence). Trimming took 0 bases from V and 2 from J, leaving 8 bases between them. CDR3 bases: TGTGCCACCAGCAGAGATGACACTACCTACGAGCAGTACTTC. It encodes CATSRDDTTYEQYF.

This clonotype was detected many times. The rearrangement links TRBV7-9 to TRBJ1-5, with 8 bases identical to TRBD1. Trimming cost V 8 bases and J 3 bases; bases outside gene matches: 6. Germline-derived CDR1 and CDR2 are SEHNR and FQNEAQ (reference sequence). The CDR3 has 14 residues. CDR3 amino acids: CASAQTGVNQPQHF. CDR3 bases: TGTGCCAGCGCCCAGACAGGGGTCAATCAGCCCCAGCATTTT.

This clonotype has ten or more counts. The chain is built from TRBV13 and TRBJ1-1, with unresolved D. This CDR3 is 15 amino acids long. Trimming took off 0 bases at V and 3 bases at J, with 11 bases between the two ends. Per germline, CDR1 PRHDT and CDR2 FYEKMQ (reference sequence). CDR3 DNA: TGTGCCAGCAGCTTAGGTCTGGGGAGAGACACTGAAGCTTTCTTT. Amino acid sequence: CASSLGLGRDTEAFF.